The present T cell receptor beta chain was sequenced within a study of cytomegalovirus exposure and HLA in healthy donors. With 5 bases clipped from V and 8 bases from J, the junction kept 8 bases outside the gene matches. From germline, CDR1 is LNHDA and CDR2 SQIVND (reference sequence). This CDR3 region has 13 residues. The PCR used 60 Vbeta and 13 Jbeta primers. The data were produced by immunoSEQ multiplex PCR, yet TCRdb's version contains in-frame clones alone and is incomplete. The table gives over 100,000 clones; the top ten clones make up 6.5% to 7% of it. In regard to this clone: Its antigen is currently unknown.

Study results and limitations: Researchers reported that a few CMV-associated chains were confirmed in vitro as CMV antigen-specific.

The TCR was taken from a man in his forties or fifties in good health and CMV-seropositive. The sample was PBMCs. This chain joins TRBV19 and TRBJ1-1; 7 bases are shared with TRBD1. The CDR3 reads CASSPLAGGEAFF. The CDR3 coding sequence is TGTGCCAGTAGTCCCTTGGCAGGGGGAGAAGCTTTCTTT.